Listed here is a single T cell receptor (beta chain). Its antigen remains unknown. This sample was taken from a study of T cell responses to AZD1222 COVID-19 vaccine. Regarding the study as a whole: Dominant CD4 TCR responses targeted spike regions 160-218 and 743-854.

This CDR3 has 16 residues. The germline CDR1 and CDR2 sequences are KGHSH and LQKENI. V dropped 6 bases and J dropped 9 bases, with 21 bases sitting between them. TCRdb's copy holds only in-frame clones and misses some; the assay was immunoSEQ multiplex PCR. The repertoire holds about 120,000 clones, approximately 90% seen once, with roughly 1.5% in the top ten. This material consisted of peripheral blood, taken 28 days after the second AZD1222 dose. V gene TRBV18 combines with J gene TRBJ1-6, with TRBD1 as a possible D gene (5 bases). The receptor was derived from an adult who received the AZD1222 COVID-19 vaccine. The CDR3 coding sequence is TGTGCCAGCTCCCCCTCCCGGGGGAGTGGGATTTCACCCCTCCACTTT. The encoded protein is CASSPSRGSGISPLHF.